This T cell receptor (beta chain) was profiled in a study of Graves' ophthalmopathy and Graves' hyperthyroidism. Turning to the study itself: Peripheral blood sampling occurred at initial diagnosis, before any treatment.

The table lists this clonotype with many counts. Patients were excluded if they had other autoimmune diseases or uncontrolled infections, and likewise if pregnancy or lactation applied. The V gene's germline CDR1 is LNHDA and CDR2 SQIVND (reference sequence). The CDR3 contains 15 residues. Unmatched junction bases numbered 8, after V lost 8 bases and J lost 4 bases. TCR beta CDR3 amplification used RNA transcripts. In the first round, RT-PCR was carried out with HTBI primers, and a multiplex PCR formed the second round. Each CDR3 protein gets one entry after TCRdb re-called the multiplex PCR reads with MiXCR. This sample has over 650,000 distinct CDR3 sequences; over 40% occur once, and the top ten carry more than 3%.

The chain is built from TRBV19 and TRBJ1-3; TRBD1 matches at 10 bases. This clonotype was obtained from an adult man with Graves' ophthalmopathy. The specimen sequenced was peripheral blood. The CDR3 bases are TGTGCCAGTGGACGGGGACAGGGGCCAGGAAACACCATATATTTT. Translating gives CASGRGQGPGNTIYF.